This T cell receptor beta chain is from a study of blood T cell repertoires in COVID-19. Profiling relied on immunoSEQ multiplex PCR, and the TCRdb table lists in-frame clones only, not all of them. The table includes approximately 94,000 clones, roughly 91% detected once. V was trimmed by 4 bases and J by 2 bases, leaving 23 bases between them. The germline V gene has CDR1 MNHEY and CDR2 SVGEGT. The length of the CDR3 is 19 residues. The sequenced sample was peripheral blood. The source of this sequence is a woman at least 80 years old with active COVID-19. The gene calls are TRBV6-2 or TRBV6-3 and TRBJ2-2; possible D gene TRBD2, 5 bases. CDR3 DNA: TGTGCCAGCAGTTTTTCCCCAAGCGGAACAAGCGTTAACACCGGGGAGCTGTTTTTT. Translating it yields CASSFSPSGTSVNTGELFF.